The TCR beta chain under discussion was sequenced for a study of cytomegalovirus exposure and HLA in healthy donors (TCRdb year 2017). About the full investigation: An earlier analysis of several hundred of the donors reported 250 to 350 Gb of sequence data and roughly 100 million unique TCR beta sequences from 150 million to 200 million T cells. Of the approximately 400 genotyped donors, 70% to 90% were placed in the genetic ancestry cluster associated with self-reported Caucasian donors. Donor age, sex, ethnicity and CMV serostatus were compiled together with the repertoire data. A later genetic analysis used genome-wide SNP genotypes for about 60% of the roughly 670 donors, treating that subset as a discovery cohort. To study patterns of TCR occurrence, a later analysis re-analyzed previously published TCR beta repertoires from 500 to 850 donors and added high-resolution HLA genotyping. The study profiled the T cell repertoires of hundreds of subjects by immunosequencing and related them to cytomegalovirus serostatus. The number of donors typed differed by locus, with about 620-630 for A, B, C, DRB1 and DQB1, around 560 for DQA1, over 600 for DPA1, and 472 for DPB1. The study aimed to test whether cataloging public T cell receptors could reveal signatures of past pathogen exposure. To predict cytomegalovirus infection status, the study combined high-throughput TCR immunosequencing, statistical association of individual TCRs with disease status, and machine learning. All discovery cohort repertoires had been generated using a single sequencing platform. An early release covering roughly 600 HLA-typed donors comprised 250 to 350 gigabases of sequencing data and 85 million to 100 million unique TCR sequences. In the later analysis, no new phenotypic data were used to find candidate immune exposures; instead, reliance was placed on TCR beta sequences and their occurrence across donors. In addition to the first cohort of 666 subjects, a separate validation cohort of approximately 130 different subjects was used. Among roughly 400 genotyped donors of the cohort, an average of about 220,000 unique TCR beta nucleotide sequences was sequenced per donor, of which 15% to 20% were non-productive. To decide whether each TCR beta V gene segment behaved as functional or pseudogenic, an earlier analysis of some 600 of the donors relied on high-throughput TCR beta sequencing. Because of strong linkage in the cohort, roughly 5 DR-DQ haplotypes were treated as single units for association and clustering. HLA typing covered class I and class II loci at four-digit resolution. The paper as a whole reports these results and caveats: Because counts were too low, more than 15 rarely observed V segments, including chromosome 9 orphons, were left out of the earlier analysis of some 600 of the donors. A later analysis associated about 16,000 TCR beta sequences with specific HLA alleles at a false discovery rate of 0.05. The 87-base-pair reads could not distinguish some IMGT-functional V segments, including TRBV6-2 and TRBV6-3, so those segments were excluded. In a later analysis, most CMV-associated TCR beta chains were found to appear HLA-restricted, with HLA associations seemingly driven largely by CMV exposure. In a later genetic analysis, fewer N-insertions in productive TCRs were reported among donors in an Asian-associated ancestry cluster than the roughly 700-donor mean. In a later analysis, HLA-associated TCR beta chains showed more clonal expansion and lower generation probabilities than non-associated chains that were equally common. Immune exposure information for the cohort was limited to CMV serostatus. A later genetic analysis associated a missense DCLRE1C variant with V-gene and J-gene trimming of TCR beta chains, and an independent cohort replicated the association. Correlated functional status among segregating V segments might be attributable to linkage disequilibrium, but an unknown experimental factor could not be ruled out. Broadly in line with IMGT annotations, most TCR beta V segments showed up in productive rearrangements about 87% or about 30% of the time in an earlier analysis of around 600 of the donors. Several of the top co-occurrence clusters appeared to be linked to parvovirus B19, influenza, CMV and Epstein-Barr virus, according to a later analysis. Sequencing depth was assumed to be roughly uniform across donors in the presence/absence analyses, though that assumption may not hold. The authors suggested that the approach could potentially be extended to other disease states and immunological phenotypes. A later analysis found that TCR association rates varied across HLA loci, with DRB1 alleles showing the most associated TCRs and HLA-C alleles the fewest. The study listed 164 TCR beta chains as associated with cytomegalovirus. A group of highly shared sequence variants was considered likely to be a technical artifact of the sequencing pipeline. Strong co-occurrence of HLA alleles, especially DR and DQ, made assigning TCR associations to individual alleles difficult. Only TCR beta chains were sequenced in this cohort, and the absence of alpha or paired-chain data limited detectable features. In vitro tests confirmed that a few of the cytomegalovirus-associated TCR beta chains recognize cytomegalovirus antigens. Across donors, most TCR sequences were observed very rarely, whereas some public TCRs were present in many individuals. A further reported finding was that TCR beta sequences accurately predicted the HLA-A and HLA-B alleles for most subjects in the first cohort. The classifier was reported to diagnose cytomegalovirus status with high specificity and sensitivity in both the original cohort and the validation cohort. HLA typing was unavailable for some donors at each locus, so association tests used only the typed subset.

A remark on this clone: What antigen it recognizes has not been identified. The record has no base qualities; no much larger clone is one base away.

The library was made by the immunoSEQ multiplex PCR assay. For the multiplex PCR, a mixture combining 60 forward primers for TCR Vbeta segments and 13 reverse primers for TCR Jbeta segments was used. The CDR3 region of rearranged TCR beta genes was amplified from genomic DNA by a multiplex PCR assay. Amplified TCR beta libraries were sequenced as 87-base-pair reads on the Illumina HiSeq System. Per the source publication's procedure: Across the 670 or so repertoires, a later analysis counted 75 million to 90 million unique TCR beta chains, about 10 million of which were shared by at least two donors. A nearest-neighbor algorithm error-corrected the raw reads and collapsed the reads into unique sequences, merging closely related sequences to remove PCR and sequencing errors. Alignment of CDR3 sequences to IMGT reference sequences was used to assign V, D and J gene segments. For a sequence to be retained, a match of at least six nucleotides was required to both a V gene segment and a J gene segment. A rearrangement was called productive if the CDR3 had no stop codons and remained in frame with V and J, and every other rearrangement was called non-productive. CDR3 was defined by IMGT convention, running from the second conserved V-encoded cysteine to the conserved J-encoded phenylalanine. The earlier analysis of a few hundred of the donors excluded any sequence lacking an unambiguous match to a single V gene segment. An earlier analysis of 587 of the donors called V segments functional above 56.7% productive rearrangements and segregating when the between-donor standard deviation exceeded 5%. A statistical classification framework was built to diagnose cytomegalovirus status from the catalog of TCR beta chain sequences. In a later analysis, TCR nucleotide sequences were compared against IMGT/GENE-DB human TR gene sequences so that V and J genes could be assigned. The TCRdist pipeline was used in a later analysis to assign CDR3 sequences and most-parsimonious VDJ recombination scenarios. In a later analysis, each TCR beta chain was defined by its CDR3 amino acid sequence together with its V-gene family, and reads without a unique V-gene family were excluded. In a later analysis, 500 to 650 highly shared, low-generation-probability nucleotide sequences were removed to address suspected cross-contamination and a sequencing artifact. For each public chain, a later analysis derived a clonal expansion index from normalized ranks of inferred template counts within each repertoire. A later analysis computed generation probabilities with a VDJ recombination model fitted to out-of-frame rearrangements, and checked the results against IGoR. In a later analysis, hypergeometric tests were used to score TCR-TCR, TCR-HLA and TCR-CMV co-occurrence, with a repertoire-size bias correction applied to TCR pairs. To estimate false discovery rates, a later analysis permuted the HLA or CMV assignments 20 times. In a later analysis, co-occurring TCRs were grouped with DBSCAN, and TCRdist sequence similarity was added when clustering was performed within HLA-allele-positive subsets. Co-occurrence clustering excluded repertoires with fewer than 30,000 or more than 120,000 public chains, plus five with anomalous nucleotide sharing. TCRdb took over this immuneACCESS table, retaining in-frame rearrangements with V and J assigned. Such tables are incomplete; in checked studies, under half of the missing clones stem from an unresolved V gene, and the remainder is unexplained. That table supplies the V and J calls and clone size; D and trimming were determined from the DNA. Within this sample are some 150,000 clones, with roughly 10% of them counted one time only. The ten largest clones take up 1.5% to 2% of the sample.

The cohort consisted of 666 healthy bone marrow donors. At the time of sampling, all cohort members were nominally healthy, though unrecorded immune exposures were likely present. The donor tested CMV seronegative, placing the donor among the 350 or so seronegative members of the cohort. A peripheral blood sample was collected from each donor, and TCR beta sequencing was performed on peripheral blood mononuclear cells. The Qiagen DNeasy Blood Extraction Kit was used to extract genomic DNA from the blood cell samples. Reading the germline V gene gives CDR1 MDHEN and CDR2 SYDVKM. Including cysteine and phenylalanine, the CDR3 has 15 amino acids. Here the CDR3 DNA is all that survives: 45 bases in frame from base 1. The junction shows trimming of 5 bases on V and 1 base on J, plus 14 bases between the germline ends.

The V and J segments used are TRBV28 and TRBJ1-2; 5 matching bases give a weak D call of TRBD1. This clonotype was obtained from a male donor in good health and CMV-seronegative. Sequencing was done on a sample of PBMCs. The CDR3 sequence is CASSAPGLLNYGYTF. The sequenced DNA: TGTGCCAGCAGTGCGCCGGGACTGCTTAACTATGGCTACACCTTC.